One sample yielded the 21 T cell receptor beta chains listed below, sequenced in a study of blood T cell repertoires in COVID-19. The repertoire was sequenced with immunoSEQ multiplex PCR; TCRdb's copy has only in-frame clones and lacks some. The table has some 150,000 clones, about four fifths seen once. The sample taken for sequencing was peripheral blood. The receptors here all came from a human donor in a cohort sampled during active COVID-19.

The chain carries TRBV6-2 or TRBV6-3 and TRBJ1-1; D unresolved. Between the trimmed V and J ends, which lost 5 bases and 0 bases, there was a span of 16 bases. The CDR3 has 16 amino acids. Germline-derived CDR1 and CDR2 are MNHEY and SVGEGT. The CDR3, as DNA: TGTGCCAGCAGTAGACCGCTCGCCAGCGTGAACACTGAAGCTTTCTTT. It specifies CASSRPLASVNTEAFF.

This chain joins TRBV7-9 and TRBJ2-5; possibly TRBD2 for D (6 bases). V lost 11 bases, J lost 3 bases, and 13 bases lay in between. In germline, CDR1 is SEHNR, CDR2 FQNEAQ (reference sequence). The length of the CDR3 is 12 residues. CDR3 nucleotides: TGTGCCGGGGGGTTAGCGGAAGAGACCCAGTACTTC. This codes for CAGGLAEETQYF.

The chain has TRBV7-2 and TRBJ2-3, with a tentative D call TRBD2 (5 bases). V was cut by 5 bases and J by 6 bases, with 15 bases left in between. The V gene's germline CDR1 is SGHTA and CDR2 FQGNSA. The CDR3 has 14 residues. The DNA of the CDR3 is TGTGCCAGCAGCCCCCCCGGGGTCGGGGATACGCAGTATTTT. Protein: CASSPPGVGDTQYF.

V gene TRBV27 combines with J gene TRBJ2-7; 10 bases map to TRBD2. Germline lookup yields CDR1 MNHEY and CDR2 SMNVEV (reference sequence). The CDR3 is 16 amino acids. The trim removed 10 bases at V and 5 bases at J, leaving 17 bases unmatched. The CDR3 nucleotides read TGTGCCACAGGGGGAGCGGGGGGGCTCGGGGGAAACGAGCAGTACTTC. It translates to CATGGAGGLGGNEQYF.

This clone was detected only once. CDR3 coding DNA: TGTGCCAGCTCACCGGCAGGGCCGGGTGAGCAGTTCTTC. It specifies CASSPAGPGEQFF. The V and J genes are TRBV18 and TRBJ2-1; a weak D match, TRBD1 (5 bases). Trimming stripped 3 bases from V and 9 bases from J, with 12 bases between. The CDR3 sequence is 13 residues long. Per germline, CDR1 KGHSH and CDR2 LQKENI.

About this clone: The same CDR3 also results from other DNA sequences found in this sample. The CDR3 DNA follows: TGTGCCACCAGCAGAGGCGCGGCAGGGGAGAGTGGCTACACCTTC. It translates to CATSRGAAGESGYTF. The genes are TRBV15 and TRBJ1-2; the D gene is possibly TRBD1 (6 bases). V gave up 1 base and J gave up 7 bases, with 16 bases separating them. This CDR3 has 15 amino acids. Germline CDR1 is LNHNV and CDR2 is YYDKDF (reference sequence). Full variable domain (outside the CDR3, taken from reference TRBV15 and TRBJ1-2): DAMVIQNPRYQVTQFGKPVTLSCSQTLNHNVMYWYQQKSSQAPKLLFHYYDKDFNNEADTPDNFQSRRPNTSFCFLDIRSPGLGDTAMYLCATSRGAAGESGYTFGSGTRLTVV.

The chain recombines TRBV5-5 with TRBJ1-1; D uncertain. The CDR3 spans 13 residues. The germline V gene has CDR1 SGHKS and CDR2 YYEKEE (reference sequence). V dropped 4 bases and J dropped 1 base, with 8 bases sitting between them. Written as DNA, the CDR3 is TGTGCCAGCAGCGAGTTTAAGAACACTGAAGCTTTCTTT. It codes for CASSEFKNTEAFF. Complete variable domain (other parts from reference TRBV5-5 and TRBJ1-1): DAGVTQSPTHLIKTRGQQVTLRCSPISGHKSVSWYQQVLGQGPQFIFQYYEKEERGRGNFPDRFSARQFPNYSSELNVNALLLGDSALYLCASSEFKNTEAFFGQGTRLTVV.

The rearrangement joins TRBV13 to TRBJ1-5; D is unclear. From germline, CDR1 is PRHDT and CDR2 FYEKMQ (reference sequence). Trimming stripped 5 bases from V and 2 bases from J, with 22 bases between. This CDR3 has 18 residues. The CDR3 sequence: CASSPQEESLEGNQPQHF. CDR3 nucleotide sequence: TGTGCCAGCAGCCCCCAGGAGGAATCCCTGGAAGGCAATCAGCCCCAGCATTTT.

This clone was counted between two and nine times. V gene TRBV3-1 (or the pseudogene TRBV3-2) combines with J gene TRBJ2-2; possibly TRBD1 for D (6 bases). This CDR3 region has 16 residues. Germline CDR1 reads LGHDT; CDR2 reads YNNKEL (reference sequence). The V end was cut by 3 bases, the J end by 4 bases, with 15 bases between. In DNA form, the CDR3 reads TGTGCCAGCAGCCAGAATCAGGGGCGCGGCACCGGGGAGCTGTTTTTT. It codes for CASSQNQGRGTGELFF.

This rearrangement joins TRBV21-1 to TRBJ1-2; the table's D call TRBD1 went unverified against the DNA. TRBV21-1 is a pseudogene locus. The CDR3 sequence is 17 residues long. CDR3 sequence: CASSEDRGQLANYGYTF. CDR3 DNA: TGTGCCAGCAGCGAGGACAGGGGGCAGTTGGCTAACTATGGCTACACCTTC.

A remark on this clone: The sample contains more than one DNA sequence encoding this CDR3. CDR3 DNA sequence: TGCGCCAGCAGCTATGGCGGGGAAACAGATACGCAGTATTTT. Translated: CASSYGGETDTQYF. This sequence joins TRBV5-1 and TRBJ2-3, with a possible D match to TRBD2 (6 bases). This CDR3 has 14 amino acids. The germline V gene encodes CDR1 SGHRS and CDR2 YFSETQ. V shed 3 bases and J shed 3 bases, with 11 bases lying between them. Full variable domain (rest looked up from reference TRBV5-1 and TRBJ2-3): KAGVTQTPRYLIKTRGQQVTLSCSPISGHRSVSWYQQTPGQGLQFLFEYFSETQRNKGNFPGRFSGRQFSNSRSEMNVSTLELGDSALYLCASSYGGETDTQYFGPGTRLTVL.

The genes are TRBV7-8 and TRBJ2-2; 14 bases match TRBD2. The CDR3 consists of 16 residues. Per the germline V gene, CDR1 is SGHVS and CDR2 is FQNEAQ. The J segment lost 4 bases and the V segment lost 4 bases, leaving 2 bases of the junction unmatched. The CDR3 DNA reads TGTGCCAGCAGCTCGGGACTAGCGGGGGTCACCGGGGAGCTGTTTTTT. Protein product: CASSSGLAGVTGELFF.

This clone came up once. In nucleotides, the CDR3 is TGTGCCAGCAGCCACGGGGGGTCGGGGTCCCCCCTCAACGTCCTGACTTTC. This codes for CASSHGGSGSPLNVLTF. The rearrangement links TRBV6-2 or TRBV6-3 to TRBJ2-6; TRBD2 matches at 7 bases. V was pared by 6 bases and J by 9 bases, with 17 bases of the junction left unmatched. This CDR3 has 17 amino acids. Germline V gene lookup returns CDR1 MNHEY and CDR2 SVGEGT.

V gene TRBV28 combines with J gene TRBJ1-1, with TRBD1 matching 8 bases. The CDR3 runs 15 residues. The ends lost 6 bases at V and 9 bases at J; junction bases unmatched: 15. Germline V gene data show CDR1 as MDHEN and CDR2 as SYDVKM. CDR3 coding DNA: TGTGCCAGCAGGGTCCGGACAGGGCGAGGGGGCCAAGCTTTCTTT. Translation gives CASRVRTGRGGQAFF.

The V gene is TRBV4-2, the J gene TRBJ2-2; 9 bases line up with TRBD2. Germline-derived CDR1 and CDR2 are LGHNA and YNFKEQ. Unmatched junction bases numbered 5, after V lost 1 base and J lost 5 bases. The CDR3 length is 16 residues. CDR3 in DNA: TGTGCCAGCAGCCAAGCAAGCGGGGGGATTACCGGGGAGCTGTTTTTT. It specifies CASSQASGGITGELFF.

The sample holds a few counts of this clone. The chain couples TRBV25-1 to TRBJ1-5, with 8 bases identical to TRBD1. Germline CDR1 MGHDK, CDR2 SYGVNS. V gave up 6 bases and J gave up 7 bases; unmatched junction bases: 8. CDR3 length: 14 amino acids. CDR3 sequence (DNA): TGTGCCAGCAGGCAGACAGGGGTGGGACAGCCCCAGCATTTT. It translates to CASRQTGVGQPQHF.

The gene calls are TRBV9 and TRBJ2-2; 8 nucleotides align to TRBD2. CDR3 length: 16 residues. Per germline, CDR1 SGDLS and CDR2 YYNGEE. Trimming at V came to 3 bases and at J to 0 bases, leaving 4 bases not matched to a gene. CDR3 protein: CASSGTSTANTGELFF. The CDR3 bases are TGTGCCAGCAGCGGGACTAGCACCGCGAACACCGGGGAGCTGTTTTTT.

The chain is built from TRBV6-2 or TRBV6-3 and TRBJ2-3, with TRBD2 matching 8 bases. Germline CDR1 reads MNHEY; CDR2 reads SVGEGT. There are 15 residues in the CDR3. V gave up 4 bases and J gave up 2 bases; unmatched junction bases: 5. The CDR3 bases are TGTGCCAGCAGTTTCGCGGGGGGCCCCACAGATACGCAGTATTTT. This sequence encodes CASSFAGGPTDTQYF.

This clone was observed once. A read error may account for a junction end that differs from germline. The V call is TRBV19, the J call TRBJ1-4; possibly TRBD1 for D (6 bases). CDR3 length: 15 residues. Germline lookup yields CDR1 LNHDA and CDR2 SQIVND (reference sequence). In nucleotides, the CDR3 is TGTGCCAGTAGTGTCTCTCGGGGGGCTAAGGAAAAACTGTTTTTT. Residues: CASSVSRGAKEKLFF.

The chain links TRBV3-1 (or the pseudogene TRBV3-2) to TRBJ1-1, with TRBD1 as a possible D gene (5 bases). CDR1 and CDR2 from the germline V gene are LGHDT and YNNKEL (reference sequence). With 4 bases removed from V and 2 bases from J, the gap between germline ends came to 8 bases. The CDR3 contains 13 residues. CDR3 sequence reads: CASSPGTNTEAFF. CDR3 bases: TGTGCCAGCAGCCCCGGGACTAACACTGAAGCTTTCTTT.

The chain employs TRBV5-1 and TRBJ2-2; 8 nucleotides agree with TRBD2. Germline V gene sequence: CDR1 SGHRS, CDR2 YFSETQ. There are 17 residues in the CDR3. With V trimmed by 6 bases and J by 0 bases, 10 bases remained unmatched. The CDR3 is CASMSHSGGTNTGELFF. DNA for the CDR3: TGCGCCAGCATGTCCCACAGCGGGGGAACGAACACCGGGGAGCTGTTTTTT.